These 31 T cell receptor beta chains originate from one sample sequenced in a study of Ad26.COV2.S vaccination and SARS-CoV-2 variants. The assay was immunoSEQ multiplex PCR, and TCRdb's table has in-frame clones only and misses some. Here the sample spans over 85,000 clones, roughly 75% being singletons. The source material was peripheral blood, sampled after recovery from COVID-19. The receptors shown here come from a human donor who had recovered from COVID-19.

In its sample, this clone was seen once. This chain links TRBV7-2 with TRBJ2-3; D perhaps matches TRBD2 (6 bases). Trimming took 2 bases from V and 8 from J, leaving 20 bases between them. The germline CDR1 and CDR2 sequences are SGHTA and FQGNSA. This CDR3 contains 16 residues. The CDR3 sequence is CASSLSTAGRHVTQYF. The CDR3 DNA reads TGTGCCAGCAGCTTAAGTACGGCGGGGCGTCACGTTACGCAGTATTTT. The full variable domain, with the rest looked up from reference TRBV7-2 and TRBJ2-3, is GAGVSQSPSNKVTEKGKDVELRCDPISGHTALYWYRQSLGQGLEFLIYFQGNSAPDKSGLPSDRFSAERTGGSVSTLTIQRTQQEDSAVYLCASSLSTAGRHVTQYFGPGTRLTVL.

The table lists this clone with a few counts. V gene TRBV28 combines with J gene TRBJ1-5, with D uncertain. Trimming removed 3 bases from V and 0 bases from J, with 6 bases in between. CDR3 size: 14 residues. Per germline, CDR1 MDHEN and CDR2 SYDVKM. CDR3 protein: CASSFHVSNQPQHF. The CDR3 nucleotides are TGTGCCAGCAGTTTTCACGTTAGCAATCAGCCCCAGCATTTT. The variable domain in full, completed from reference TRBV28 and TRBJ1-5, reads DVKVTQSSRYLVKRTGEKVFLECVQDMDHENMFWYRQDPGLGLRLIYFSYDVKMKEKGDIPEGYSVSREKKERFSLILESASTNQTSMYLCASSFHVSNQPQHFGDGTRLSIL.

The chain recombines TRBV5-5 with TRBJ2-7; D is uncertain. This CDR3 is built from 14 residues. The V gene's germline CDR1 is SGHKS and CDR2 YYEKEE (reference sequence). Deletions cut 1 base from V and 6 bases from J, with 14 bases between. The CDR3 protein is CASSLFPTTSEQYF. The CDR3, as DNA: TGTGCCAGCAGCTTGTTCCCTACCACCTCCGAGCAGTACTTC.

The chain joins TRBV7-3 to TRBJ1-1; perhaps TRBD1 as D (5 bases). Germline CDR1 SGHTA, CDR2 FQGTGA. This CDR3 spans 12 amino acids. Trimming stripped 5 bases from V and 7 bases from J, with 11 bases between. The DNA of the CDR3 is TGTGCCAGCAGCCCACGGGGGGGTGAAGCTTTCTTT. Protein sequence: CASSPRGGEAFF.

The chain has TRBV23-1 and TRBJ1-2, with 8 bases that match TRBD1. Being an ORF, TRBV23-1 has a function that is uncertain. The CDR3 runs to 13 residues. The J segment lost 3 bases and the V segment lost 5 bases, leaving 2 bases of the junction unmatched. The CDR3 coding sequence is TGCGCCAGCAGTTTACAGGGGGACTATGGCTACACCTTC. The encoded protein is CASSLQGDYGYTF.

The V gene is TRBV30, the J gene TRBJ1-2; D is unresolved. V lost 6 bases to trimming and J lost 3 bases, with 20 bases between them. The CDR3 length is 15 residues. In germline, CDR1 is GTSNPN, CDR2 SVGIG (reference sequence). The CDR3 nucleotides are TGTGCCTGTAATGGGAAGACGGTTAATTACTATGGCTACACCTTC. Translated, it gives CACNGKTVNYYGYTF.

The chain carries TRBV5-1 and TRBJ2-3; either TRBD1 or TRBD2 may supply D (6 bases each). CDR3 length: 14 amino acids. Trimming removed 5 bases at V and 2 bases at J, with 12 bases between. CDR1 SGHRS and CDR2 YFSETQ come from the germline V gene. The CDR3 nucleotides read TGCGCCAGCAGGAGGGGGGAAAACACAGATACGCAGTATTTT. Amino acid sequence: CASRRGENTDTQYF.

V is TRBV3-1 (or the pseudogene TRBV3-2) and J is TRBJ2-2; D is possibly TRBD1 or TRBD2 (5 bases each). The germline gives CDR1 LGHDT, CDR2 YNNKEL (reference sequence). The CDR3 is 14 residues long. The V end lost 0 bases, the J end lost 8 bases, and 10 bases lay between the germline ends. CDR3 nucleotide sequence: TGTGCCAGCAGCCAAGATGAGGGGTTGGGGGAGCTGTTTTTT. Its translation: CASSQDEGLGELFF.

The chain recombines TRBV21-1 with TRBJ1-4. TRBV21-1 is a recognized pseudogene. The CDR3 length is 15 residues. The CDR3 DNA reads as TGTGCCAGCAGCAAAGCAAGGACCTGGGGTGAAAAACTGTTTTTT. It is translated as CASSKARTWGEKLFF.

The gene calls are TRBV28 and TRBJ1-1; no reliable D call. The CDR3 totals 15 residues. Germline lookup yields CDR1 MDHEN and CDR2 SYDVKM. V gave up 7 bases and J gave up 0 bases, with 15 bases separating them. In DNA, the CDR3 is TGTGCCAGCAAAGTGGCGCAGGCGTTGAACACTGAAGCTTTCTTT. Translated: CASKVAQALNTEAFF.

CDR3 region: CASSLLGRGQYGYTF. The CDR3 DNA is TGTGCCAGCAGCTTGTTGGGACGGGGACAGTATGGCTACACCTTC. The chain links TRBV5-4 to TRBJ1-2; 7 bases map to TRBD1. Germline CDR1 reads SGHNT; CDR2 reads YYREEE (reference sequence). V lost 1 base, J lost 5 bases, and 8 bases stayed unmatched. This CDR3 is built from 15 residues.

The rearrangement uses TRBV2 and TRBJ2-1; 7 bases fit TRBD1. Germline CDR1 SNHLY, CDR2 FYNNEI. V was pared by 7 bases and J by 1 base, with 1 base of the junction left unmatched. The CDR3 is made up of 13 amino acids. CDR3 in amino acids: CASKDRSYNEQFF. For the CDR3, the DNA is TGTGCCAGCAAGGACAGGTCCTACAATGAGCAGTTCTTC.

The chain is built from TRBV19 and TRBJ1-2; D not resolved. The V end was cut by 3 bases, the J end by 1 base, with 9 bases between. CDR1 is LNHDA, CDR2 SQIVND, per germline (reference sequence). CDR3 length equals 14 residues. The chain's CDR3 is CASSIVQSNYGYTF. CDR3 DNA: TGTGCCAGTAGTATTGTCCAGAGTAACTATGGCTACACCTTC.

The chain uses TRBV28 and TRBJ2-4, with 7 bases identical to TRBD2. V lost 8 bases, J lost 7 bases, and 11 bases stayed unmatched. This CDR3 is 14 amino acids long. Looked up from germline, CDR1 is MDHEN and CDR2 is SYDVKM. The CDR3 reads CASSPAGVGNIQYF. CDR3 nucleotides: TGTGCCAGCTCCCCGGCGGGGGTGGGGAACATTCAGTACTTC.

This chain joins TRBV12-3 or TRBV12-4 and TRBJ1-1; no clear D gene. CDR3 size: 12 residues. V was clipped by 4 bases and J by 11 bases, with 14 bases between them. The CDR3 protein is CASSYSGAGAFF. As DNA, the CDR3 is TGTGCCAGCAGTTACTCAGGAGCCGGCGCTTTCTTT.

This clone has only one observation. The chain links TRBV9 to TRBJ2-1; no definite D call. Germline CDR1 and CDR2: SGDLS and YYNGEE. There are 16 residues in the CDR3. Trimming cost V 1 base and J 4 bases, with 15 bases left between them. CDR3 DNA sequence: TGTGCCAGCAGCGTATGGTACGGTATGTCTTACAATGAGCAGTTCTTC. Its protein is CASSVWYGMSYNEQFF.

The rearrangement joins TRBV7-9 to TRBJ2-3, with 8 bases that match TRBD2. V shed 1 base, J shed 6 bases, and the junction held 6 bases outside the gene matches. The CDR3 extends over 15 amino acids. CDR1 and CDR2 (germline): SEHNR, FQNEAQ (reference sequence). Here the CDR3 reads CASSLESGGRDTQYF. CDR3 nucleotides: TGTGCCAGCAGCTTAGAGTCGGGGGGGCGTGATACGCAGTATTTT.

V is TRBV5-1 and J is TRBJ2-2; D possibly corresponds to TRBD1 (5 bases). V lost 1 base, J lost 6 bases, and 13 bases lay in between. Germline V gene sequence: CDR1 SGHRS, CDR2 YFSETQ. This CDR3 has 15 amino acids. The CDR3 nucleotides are TGCGCCAGCAGCTTGTCGCTGCAGGGATCCGGGGAGCTGTTTTTT. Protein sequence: CASSLSLQGSGELFF.

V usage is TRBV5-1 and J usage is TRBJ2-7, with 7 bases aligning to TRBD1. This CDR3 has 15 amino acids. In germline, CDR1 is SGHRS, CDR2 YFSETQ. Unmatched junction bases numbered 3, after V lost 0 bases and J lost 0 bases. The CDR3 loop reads CASSLAGGPSYEQYF. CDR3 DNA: TGCGCCAGCAGCTTGGCAGGGGGTCCCTCCTACGAGCAGTACTTC.

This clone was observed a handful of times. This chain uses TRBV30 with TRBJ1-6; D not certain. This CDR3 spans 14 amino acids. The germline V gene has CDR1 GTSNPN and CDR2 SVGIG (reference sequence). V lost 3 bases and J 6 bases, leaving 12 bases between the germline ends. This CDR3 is CAWRAEAFNSPLHF. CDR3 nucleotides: TGTGCCTGGAGAGCGGAAGCCTTTAATTCACCCCTCCACTTT. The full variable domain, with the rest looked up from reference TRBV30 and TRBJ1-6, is SQTIHQWPATLVQPVGSPLSLECTVEGTSNPNLYWYRQAAGRGLQLLFYSVGIGQISSEVPQNLSASRPQDRQFILSSKKLLLSDSGFYLCAWRAEAFNSPLHFGNGTRLTVT.

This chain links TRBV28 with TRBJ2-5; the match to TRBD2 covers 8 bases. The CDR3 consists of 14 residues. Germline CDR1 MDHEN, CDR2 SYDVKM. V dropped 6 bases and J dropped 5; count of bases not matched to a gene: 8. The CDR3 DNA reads TGTGCCAGCAGCCCGGGGGGGCAAGGGGAGACCCAGTACTTC. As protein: CASSPGGQGETQYF.

CDR3 bases: TGTGCCTGGAGTGAACAGACAGGGAGCGAACTGTTTTTT. Protein product: CAWSEQTGSELFF. The V gene is TRBV30, the J gene TRBJ1-4; 7 bases align to TRBD1. The CDR3 runs 13 residues. Germline trimming cut 1 base from V and 12 bases from J; bases unmatched to any gene: 8. From germline, CDR1 is GTSNPN and CDR2 SVGIG (reference sequence). Full variable domain (missing parts from reference TRBV30 and TRBJ1-4): SQTIHQWPATLVQPVGSPLSLECTVEGTSNPNLYWYRQAAGRGLQLLFYSVGIGQISSEVPQNLSASRPQDRQFILSSKKLLLSDSGFYLCAWSEQTGSELFFGSGTQLSVL.

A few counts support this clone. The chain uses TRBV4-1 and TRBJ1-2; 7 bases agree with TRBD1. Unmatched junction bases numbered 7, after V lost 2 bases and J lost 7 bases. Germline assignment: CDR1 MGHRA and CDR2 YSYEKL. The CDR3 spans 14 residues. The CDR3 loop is CASSQPGQRSGYTF. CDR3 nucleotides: TGCGCCAGCAGCCAACCGGGACAGAGGTCTGGCTACACCTTC.

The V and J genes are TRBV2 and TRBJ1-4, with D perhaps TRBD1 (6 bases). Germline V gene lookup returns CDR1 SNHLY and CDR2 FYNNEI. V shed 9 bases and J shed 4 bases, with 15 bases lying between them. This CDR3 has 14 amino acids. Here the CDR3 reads CASEAGTYNEKLFF. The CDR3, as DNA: TGTGCCAGTGAGGCCGGGACATATAATGAAAAACTGTTTTTT.

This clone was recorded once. In DNA form, the CDR3 reads TGTGCCAGTAGACTCCGGGACGGGGGGTACGAGCAGTACTTC. It translates to CASRLRDGGYEQYF. The chain links TRBV19 to TRBJ2-7; the match to TRBD2 covers 7 bases. With V trimmed by 6 bases and J by 4 bases, 9 bases remained unmatched. The CDR3 has 14 amino acids. Germline-derived CDR1 and CDR2 are LNHDA and SQIVND (reference sequence). Full variable domain (outside the CDR3, taken from reference TRBV19 and TRBJ2-7): DGGITQSPKYLFRKEGQNVTLSCEQNLNHDAMYWYRQDPGQGLRLIYYSQIVNDFQKGDIAEGYSVSREKKESFPLTVTSAQKNPTAFYLCASRLRDGGYEQYFGPGTRLTVT.

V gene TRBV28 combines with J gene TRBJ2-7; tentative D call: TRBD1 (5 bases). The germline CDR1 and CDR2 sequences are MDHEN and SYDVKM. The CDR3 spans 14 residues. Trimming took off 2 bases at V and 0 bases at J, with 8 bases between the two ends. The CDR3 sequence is CASSLRGFSYEQYF. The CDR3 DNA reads TGTGCCAGCAGTTTAAGGGGATTCTCCTACGAGCAGTACTTC. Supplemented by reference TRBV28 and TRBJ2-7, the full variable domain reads DVKVTQSSRYLVKRTGEKVFLECVQDMDHENMFWYRQDPGLGLRLIYFSYDVKMKEKGDIPEGYSVSREKKERFSLILESASTNQTSMYLCASSLRGFSYEQYFGPGTRLTVT.

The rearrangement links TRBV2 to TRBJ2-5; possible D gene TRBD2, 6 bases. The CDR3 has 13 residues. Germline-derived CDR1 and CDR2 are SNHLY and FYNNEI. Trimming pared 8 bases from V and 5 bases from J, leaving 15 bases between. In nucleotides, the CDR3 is TGTGCCAGCTCAGGCGGGATCGGGGAGACCCAGTACTTC. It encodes CASSGGIGETQYF. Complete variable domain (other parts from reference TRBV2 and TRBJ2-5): EPEVTQTPSHQVTQMGQEVILRCVPISNHLYFYWYRQILGQKVEFLVSFYNNEISEKSEIFDDQFSVERPDGSNFTLKIRSTKLEDSAMYFCASSGGIGETQYFGPGTRLLVL.

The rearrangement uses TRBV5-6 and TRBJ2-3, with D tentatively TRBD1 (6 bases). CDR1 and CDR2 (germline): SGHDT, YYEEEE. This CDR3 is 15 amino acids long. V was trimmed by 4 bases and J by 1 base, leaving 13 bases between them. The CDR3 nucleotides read TGTGCCAGCAGCAAGGGGACACGTGGCACAGATACGCAGTATTTT. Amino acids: CASSKGTRGTDTQYF. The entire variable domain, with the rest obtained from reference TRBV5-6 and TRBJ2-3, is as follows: DAGVTQSPTHLIKTRGQQVTLRCSPKSGHDTVSWYQQALGQGPQFIFQYYEEEERQRGNFPDRFSGHQFPNYSSELNVNALLLGDSALYLCASSKGTRGTDTQYFGPGTRLTVL.

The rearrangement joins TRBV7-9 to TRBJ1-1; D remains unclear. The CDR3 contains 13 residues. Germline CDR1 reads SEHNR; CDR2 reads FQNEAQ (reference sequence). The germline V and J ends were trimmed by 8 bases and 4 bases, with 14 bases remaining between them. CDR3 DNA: TGTGCCAGCTCCCAGTTCCCCGGCACTGAAGCTTTCTTT. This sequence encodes CASSQFPGTEAFF.

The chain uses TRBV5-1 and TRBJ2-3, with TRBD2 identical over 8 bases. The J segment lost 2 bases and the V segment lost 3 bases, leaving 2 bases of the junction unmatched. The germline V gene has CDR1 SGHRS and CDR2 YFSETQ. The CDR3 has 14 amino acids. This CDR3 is CASSSGGTTDTQYF. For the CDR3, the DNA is TGCGCCAGCAGCTCGGGGGGGACCACAGATACGCAGTATTTT.

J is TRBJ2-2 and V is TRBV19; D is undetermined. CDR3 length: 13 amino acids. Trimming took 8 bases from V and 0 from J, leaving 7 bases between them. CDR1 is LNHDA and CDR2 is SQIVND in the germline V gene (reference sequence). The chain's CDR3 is CASCAANTGELFF. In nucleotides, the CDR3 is TGTGCCAGTTGTGCGGCGAACACCGGGGAGCTGTTTTTT. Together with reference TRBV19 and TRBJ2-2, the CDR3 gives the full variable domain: DGGITQSPKYLFRKEGQNVTLSCEQNLNHDAMYWYRQDPGQGLRLIYYSQIVNDFQKGDIAEGYSVSREKKESFPLTVTSAQKNPTAFYLCASCAANTGELFFGEGSRLTVL.